The rows below give T cell receptor beta chains drawn from one sample of a study of regulatory dendritic cells for organ transplantation. Their antigen targets remain unknown. Generated by immunoSEQ multiplex PCR, the TCRdb table keeps only in-frame clones and is missing some. The data show approximately 11,000 clones, roughly 70% seen once. Input material: memory CD4+ T cells from blood cultured with regulatory dendritic cells. The receptors originated from a human donor in good health. Both conserved end residues are part of each CDR3. The D gene is left open where the match is weak. Not all rows give a size; the values are once, few, many and, for expanded clones, a class.

CDR3nt,CDR3aa,d_gene,abundance,v_gene,j_gene
TGTGCCAGCAGAAGTTCAGGGGCTGAGGGGACCCAGTACTTC,CASRSSGAEGTQYF,.,once,TRBV6-1,TRBJ2-5
TGTGCCAGCAGCTTTACACAGGACCTCACCGGGGAGCTGTTTTTT,CASSFTQDLTGELFF,.,.,TRBV7-2,TRBJ2-2
TGTGCCAGCAGCTTATCGGGACTCGCGATTTCACCCCTCCACTTT,CASSLSGLAISPLHF,.,medium-sized,TRBV7-9,TRBJ1-6
TGCGCCAGCAGCTTGGGGCTCGGGCAGGACATCCACGAGCAGTACTTC,CASSLGLGQDIHEQYF,.,few,TRBV5-1,TRBJ2-7
TGTGCCAGCAGCAAGGGACGGGGGGGGAATGAGCAGTTCTTC,CASSKGRGGNEQFF,TRBD2,.,TRBV5-6,TRBJ2-1
TGCGCCAGCAGCCAATCTATTAAGAGGGGACTTAACACCGGGGAGCTGTTTTTT,CASSQSIKRGLNTGELFF,.,.,TRBV4-1,TRBJ2-2
TGTGCCAGCAGCGCACAGGGGGGTCATCAGCCCCAGCATTTT,CASSAQGGHQPQHF,TRBD1,.,TRBV7-2,TRBJ1-5
TGCGCCAGCAGCCTTCACCTGATGGCAGGGGAAGGCTACACCTTC,CASSLHLMAGEGYTF,.,few,TRBV4-1,TRBJ1-2
TGTGCCAGCAGATCTAGCGATGAGCAGTTCTTC,CASRSSDEQFF,.,once,TRBV2,TRBJ2-1
TGTGCCAGCAGCCGGAGCGGGGGCGTAGTCGACACAGATACGCAGTATTTT,CASSRSGGVVDTDTQYF,TRBD2,.,TRBV4-2,TRBJ2-3
TGTGCCAGCATTCAGGCAAGGATCAACTATGGCTACACCTTC,CASIQARINYGYTF,.,few,TRBV2,TRBJ1-2
TGCAGCGTCGGGGACAGGGGGTTGAACACTGAAGCTTTCTTT,CSVGDRGLNTEAFF,TRBD1,.,TRBV29-1,TRBJ1-1
TGCGCCAGCAGCACACAATCCGGGACAGTCTACAATGAGCAGTTCTTC,CASSTQSGTVYNEQFF,TRBD1,.,TRBV5-1,TRBJ2-1
TGCAGCGTTGAAGGGGACAGGGAGAACTACGGCTACACCTTC,CSVEGDRENYGYTF,TRBD1,few,TRBV29-1,TRBJ1-2
TGTGCCAGCAGTGACGCAGATTCACCCCTCCACTTT,CASSDADSPLHF,.,few,TRBV6-1,TRBJ1-6
TGTGCCAGCGGACGGGACAGGGGGATTAGCGGCTACACCTTC,CASGRDRGISGYTF,TRBD1,few,TRBV2,TRBJ1-2
TGTGCCAGCAAGGAACTAGTCGGTCCCGCCGATACGCAGTATTTT,CASKELVGPADTQYF,.,.,TRBV2,TRBJ2-3
TGTGCCAGCAGCTTTACGGGAGCCGAAAGGGCGTTCTTC,CASSFTGAERAFF,.,.,TRBV11-1,TRBJ2-1
TGCGCCAGCAGCTGGACAGGGGGCGACACCGGGGAGCTGTTTTTT,CASSWTGGDTGELFF,TRBD1,.,TRBV5-1,TRBJ2-2
TGTGCCAGCAGGGTAAACAGGGGGGGGACAGATACGCAGTATTTT,CASRVNRGGTDTQYF,.,.,TRBV2,TRBJ2-3
TGTGCCAGCAGCCGACAGGGGGGTAATGAAAAACTGTTTTTT,CASSRQGGNEKLFF,TRBD1,.,TRBV14,TRBJ1-4
TGTGCCAGCAGTGCAGGGGAGGGAACTGAAGCTTTCTTT,CASSAGEGTEAFF,.,.,TRBV2,TRBJ1-1
TGTGCCAGCAGCAGCCTAGCGGGGCTGGGGGAGACCCAGTACTTC,CASSSLAGLGETQYF,TRBD2,once,TRBV7-9,TRBJ2-5
TGCGCCAGCACCCCGGGACAGGGTTGGGAGACCCAGTACTTC,CASTPGQGWETQYF,TRBD1,.,TRBV5-1,TRBJ2-5
TGTGCCAGCTCACCCCCCGGGACAGGGGGAGAGACCCAGTACTTC,CASSPPGTGGETQYF,TRBD1,.,TRBV18,TRBJ2-5